These 11 T cell receptor beta chains were sequenced from one sample in a study of regulatory T cells in long-lasting Graves disease (dated by TCRdb to about 2021). The library relied on multiplex PCR. Sequencing was performed on an Illumina HiSeq 4000. iRepertoire HTBI primers and Arm-PCR amplification of CDR3 regions were used to construct TCR beta libraries. The public sequencing data were trimmed at Q25 with fastp and processed into clonotypes with MiXCR by TCRdb, which kept only in-frame beta chains. Entries that share a CDR3 protein sequence are merged under the most common genes and DNA. Recorded for this sample are hundreds of thousands of distinct CDR3 sequences; approximately 15% of them occurred a single time. In total, the top ten clones hold roughly 8% of the sample. Per the publication, the time point label means: newly diagnosed GD, antithyroid drugs for less than 3 months. For both TCR sequencing and RNA sequencing, RNA was extracted from PBMCs in TRIzol.

These data also featured in a second study, about T cells in Graves' hyperthyroidism and ophthalmopathy.

This specimen was peripheral blood mononuclear cells (PBMCs), taken at new diagnosis, from a patient treated with antithyroid drugs. The receptors originated from a woman in her thirties or forties with Graves disease. Donor details come from another sample of the same person, matched by shared clones.

In this sample, this clonotype turned up many times. The V call is TRBV24-1, the J call TRBJ1-2, with D perhaps matching TRBD1 (5 bases). V was pared by 4 bases and J by 8 bases, with 16 bases between. This CDR3 has 14 amino acids. Germline values: CDR1 KGHDR, CDR2 SFDVKD. The CDR3: CATSDPGMRGGYTF. The CDR3 DNA reads TGTGCCACCAGTGACCCGGGAATGAGGGGCGGCTACACCTTC.

This clonotype was picked up many times. The chain has TRBV20-1 and TRBJ1-4, with TRBD1 matching 7 bases. This CDR3 has 19 amino acids. From germline, CDR1 is DFQATT and CDR2 SNEGSKA (reference sequence). The trim removed 3 bases at V and 5 bases at J, leaving 21 bases unmatched. The CDR3 sequence: CSARGNEADRADRNEKLFF. As DNA, the CDR3 is TGCAGTGCTAGGGGCAATGAGGCCGACAGGGCGGACAGGAATGAAAAACTGTTTTTT.

The sample holds many counts of this clonotype. The V gene is TRBV24-1, the J gene TRBJ2-5, with a tentative D call TRBD2 (5 bases). The germline V and J ends were trimmed by 3 bases and 5 bases, with 15 bases remaining between them. The CDR3 has 15 residues. Germline V lookup: CDR1 KGHDR, CDR2 SFDVKD. CDR3 sequence (DNA): TGTGCCACCAGTGATCCATCCGGGAACCGGGAGACCCAGTACTTC. As protein: CATSDPSGNRETQYF.

This clonotype has only a few counts. The chain carries TRBV4-1 and TRBJ1-2; 9 bases align to TRBD1. The CDR3 covers 15 residues. The J segment lost 5 bases and the V segment lost 1 base, leaving 5 bases of the junction unmatched. CDR1 MGHRA and CDR2 YSYEKL come from the germline V gene. The CDR3 nucleotides are TGCGCCAGCAGCCAAGTAATCGGGACAGGGTATGGCTACACCTTC. This translates into CASSQVIGTGYGYTF.

This clonotype occurred a few times. This chain uses TRBV12-5 with TRBJ2-5; 12 bases agree with TRBD1. Trimming removed 2 bases from V and 6 bases from J; junction bases left unmatched: 13. The germline CDR1 and CDR2 sequences are LGHNT and FRNRAP. This CDR3 has 18 amino acids. For the CDR3, the DNA is TGTGCTAGTGGTTTGATACTACCGGGACAGGGGGCTGAAAAGACCCAGTACTTC. Protein sequence: CASGLILPGQGAEKTQYF.

The CDR3 bases are TGTGCCAGCAGCTTACTGGATACGGGCGCCCCTGGAAACACCATATATTTT. Its translation: CASSLLDTGAPGNTIYF. The V call is TRBV7-8, the J call TRBJ1-3; the D is unclear. V was cut by 2 bases and J by 2 bases, with 16 bases left in between. The germline V gene has CDR1 SGHVS and CDR2 FQNEAQ. The CDR3 consists of 17 residues.

This sequence joins TRBV6-4 and TRBJ2-2; D call uncertain. V lost 6 bases to trimming and J lost 2 bases, with 10 bases between them. CDR1 and CDR2 (germline): MRHNA, SNTAGT. The CDR3 sequence is 14 residues long. As DNA, the CDR3 is TGTGCCAGCAGCACTGAGCCCAACACCGGGGAGCTGTTTTTT. This sequence encodes CASSTEPNTGELFF.

In this sample, this clonotype turned up many times. V and J are TRBV19 and TRBJ1-1; TRBD1 aligns across 7 bases. This CDR3 is built from 14 residues. Per germline, CDR1 LNHDA and CDR2 SQIVND (reference sequence). V was pared by 6 bases and J by 2 bases, with 6 bases of the junction left unmatched. As DNA, the CDR3 is TGTGCCAGTAGAAACCGGGACAGTAACACTGAAGCTTTCTTT. This gives the protein CASRNRDSNTEAFF.

This clonotype was found many times. The CDR3 nucleotides are TGCAGTGCTAGCTCCGGGCTGGGGGATACGCAGTATTTT. Protein sequence: CSASSGLGDTQYF. The V gene is TRBV20-1, the J gene TRBJ2-3; D gene ambiguous. This CDR3 region has 13 residues. Germline V gene lookup returns CDR1 DFQATT and CDR2 SNEGSKA (reference sequence). Trimming left V 3 bases short and J 6 bases short, with 13 bases between.

This clonotype was picked up many times. The chain employs TRBV20-1 and TRBJ2-7, with 10 bases identical to TRBD2. The CDR3 extends over 13 amino acids. The germline V gene has CDR1 DFQATT and CDR2 SNEGSKA (reference sequence). V lost 5 bases and J lost 4; bases outside the gene matches: 5. The CDR3 here is CSAWTSGPYEQYF. Here the CDR3 DNA reads TGCAGTGCTTGGACTAGCGGCCCATACGAGCAGTACTTC.

In its sample, this clonotype was seen many times. CDR3 amino acids: CASSPPGQPYEQYF. In nucleotides, the CDR3 is TGTGCCAGCAGCCCTCCGGGACAACCCTACGAGCAGTACTTC. The chain is built from TRBV7-6 and TRBJ2-7; weak D call: TRBD1 (6 bases). The CDR3 is 14 residues long. Germline V gene lookup returns CDR1 SGHVS and CDR2 FNYEAQ. Deletions cut 5 bases from V and 2 bases from J, with 13 bases between.